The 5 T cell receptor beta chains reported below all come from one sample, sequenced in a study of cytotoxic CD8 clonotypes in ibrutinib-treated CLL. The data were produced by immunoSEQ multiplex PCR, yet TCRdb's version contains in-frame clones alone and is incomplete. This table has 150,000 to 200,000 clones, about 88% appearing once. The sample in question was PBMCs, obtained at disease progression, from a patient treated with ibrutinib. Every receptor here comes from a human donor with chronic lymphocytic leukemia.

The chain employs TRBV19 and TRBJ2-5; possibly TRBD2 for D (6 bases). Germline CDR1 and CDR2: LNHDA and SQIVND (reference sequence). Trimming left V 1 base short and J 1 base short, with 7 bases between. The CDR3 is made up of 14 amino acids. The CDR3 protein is CASSIGGAQETQYF. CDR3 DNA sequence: TGTGCCAGTAGTATAGGCGGGGCCCAAGAGACCCAGTACTTC.

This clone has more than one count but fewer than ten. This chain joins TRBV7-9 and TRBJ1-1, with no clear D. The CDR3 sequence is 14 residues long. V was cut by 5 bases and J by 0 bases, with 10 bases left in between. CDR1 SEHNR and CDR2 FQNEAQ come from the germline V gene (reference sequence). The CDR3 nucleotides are TGTGCCAGCAGCGTTAACACGATGAACACTGAAGCTTTCTTT. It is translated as CASSVNTMNTEAFF.

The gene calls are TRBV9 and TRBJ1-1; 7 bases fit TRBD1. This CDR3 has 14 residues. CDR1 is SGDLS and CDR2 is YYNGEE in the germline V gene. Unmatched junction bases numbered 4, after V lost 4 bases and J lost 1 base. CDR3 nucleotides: TGTGCCAGCAGCTCCCGGGACAGGAACACTGAAGCTTTCTTT. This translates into CASSSRDRNTEAFF.

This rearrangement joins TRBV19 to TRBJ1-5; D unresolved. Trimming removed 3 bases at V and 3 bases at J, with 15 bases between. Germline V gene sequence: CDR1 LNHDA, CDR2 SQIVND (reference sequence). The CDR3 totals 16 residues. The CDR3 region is CASSIMGSGFNQPQHF. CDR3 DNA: TGTGCCAGTAGTATCATGGGGTCAGGATTCAATCAGCCCCAGCATTTT.

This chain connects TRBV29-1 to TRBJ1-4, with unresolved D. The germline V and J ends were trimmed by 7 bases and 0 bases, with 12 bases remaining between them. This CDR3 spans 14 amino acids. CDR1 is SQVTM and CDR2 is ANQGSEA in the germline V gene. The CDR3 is CSASRAATNEKLFF. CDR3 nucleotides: TGCAGCGCCTCGCGGGCTGCAACTAATGAAAAACTGTTTTTT.